This T cell receptor beta chain was identified during a study of shared clonotypes between healthy human individuals. Germline CDR1 is PRHDT and CDR2 is FYEKMQ (reference sequence). CDR3 length: 16 residues. V lost 0 bases and J 1 base, leaving 11 bases between the germline ends. Method: immunoSEQ multiplex PCR; TCRdb's copy keeps in-frame clones and lacks some. This table holds around 650,000 clones, roughly 96% found once. Positively selected for CCR7, the CD45RO-negative cells used as naive CD8 cells excluded terminally differentiated effector memory CD45RA+ cells. The clonotype originates from a woman in her 30s in good health. The chain links TRBV13 to TRBJ2-3; unclear D gene. Material for sequencing was naive CD8+ T cells sorted from blood. CDR3 coding DNA: TGTGCCAGCAGCTTAGGGGGCGGTGCAGGCACAGATACGCAGTATTTT. Translated, it gives CASSLGGGAGTDTQYF.